What follows are 5 T cell receptor beta chains derived from one specimen sequenced in a study of OX40 agonist ivuxolimab in advanced cancers. Profiled with immunoSEQ multiplex PCR; TCRdb holds only in-frame clones, not every one. The data show around 59,000 clones, around nine tenths seen once. Specimen: CD4+ or CD8+ T cells sorted from blood, collected in a trial of the OX40 agonist ivuxolimab. The receptors shown here come from an adult with an advanced solid tumor such as melanoma, head and neck, liver or kidney cancer.

This rearrangement joins TRBV18 to TRBJ2-5, with D possibly being TRBD2 (6 bases). V was clipped by 6 bases and J by 1 base, with 12 bases between them. CDR1 and CDR2 (germline): KGHSH, LQKENI. The CDR3 contains 14 residues. The CDR3 loop reads CASSSSGLQETQYF. In DNA, the CDR3 is TGTGCCAGCTCGTCGTCGGGACTCCAAGAGACCCAGTACTTC.

This clone is a singleton in its sample. The chain is built from TRBV2 and TRBJ1-1, with D maybe TRBD1 (6 bases). The ends were cut back, 3 bases at V and 4 bases at J, with 12 bases in the middle. Germline CDR1 reads SNHLY; CDR2 reads FYNNEI. CDR3 length: 14 residues. The CDR3 loop is CASSDQQGRTEAFF. In DNA, the CDR3 is TGTGCCAGCAGTGATCAACAGGGTCGCACTGAAGCTTTCTTT.

This chain links TRBV5-4 with TRBJ1-1; 7 positions agree with TRBD1. CDR1 SGHNT and CDR2 YYREEE come from the germline V gene (reference sequence). The CDR3 is made up of 16 amino acids. V dropped 4 bases and J dropped 0; count of bases not matched to a gene: 9. CDR3 protein: CASSPRTGPLNTEAFF. The CDR3 DNA sequence: TGTGCCAGCAGCCCCCGGACAGGCCCCTTGAACACTGAAGCTTTCTTT.

V usage is TRBV5-8 and J usage is TRBJ2-3; 16 positions match TRBD2. Germline CDR1 is SGHTS and CDR2 is YDEGEE. J lost 0 bases, V lost 4 bases, and 5 bases had no gene match. The CDR3 totals 18 residues. CDR3 sequence reads: CASSRPGLAGGSTDTQYF. For the CDR3, the DNA is TGTGCCAGCAGCCGCCCGGGACTAGCGGGAGGGAGCACAGATACGCAGTATTTT.

In DNA form, the CDR3 reads TGTGCCAGCGTACCCCCCGGGGGAGCTGCAGATACGCAGTATTTT. Protein: CASVPPGGAADTQYF. This sequence joins TRBV28 and TRBJ2-3; weak D call: TRBD2 (6 bases). The V and J ends lost 8 bases and 4 bases respectively, with 19 bases between them. CDR3 length: 15 amino acids. The germline V gene has CDR1 MDHEN and CDR2 SYDVKM.